One and the same sample provided the 24 T cell receptor beta chains below, sequenced in a study of blood T cell repertoires in COVID-19. Only in-frame clones appear in the TCRdb table, and some are missing; sequencing was by immunoSEQ multiplex PCR. This sample carries some 270,000 clones, 75% to 95% of them seen once, and the ten largest clones take around 2.8%. The sample comprised PBMCs or T cells enriched from blood (not recorded which). The origin of the receptors is a man aged 35-49 years who had been exposed to COVID-19.

V gene TRBV6-5 combines with J gene TRBJ1-1; D uncertain. V lost 6 bases and J 4 bases, leaving 9 bases between the germline ends. The CDR3 has 12 amino acids. CDR1 and CDR2 (germline): MNHEY, SVGAGI. For the CDR3, the DNA is TGTGCCAGCAGGAGCGGCTTCACTGAAGCTTTCTTT. This translates into CASRSGFTEAFF.

The chain carries TRBV19 and TRBJ2-1; D may be TRBD2 (6 bases). The CDR3 length is 14 residues. V lost 1 base to trimming and J lost 7 bases, with 11 bases between them. Germline CDR1 is LNHDA and CDR2 is SQIVND (reference sequence). CDR3 nucleotide sequence: TGTGCCAGTAGTATAGCGGGAGCAGGGAATGAGCAGTTCTTC. Translating it yields CASSIAGAGNEQFF. The variable domain in full, with the rest retrieved from reference TRBV19 and TRBJ2-1, is DGGITQSPKYLFRKEGQNVTLSCEQNLNHDAMYWYRQDPGQGLRLIYYSQIVNDFQKGDIAEGYSVSREKKESFPLTVTSAQKNPTAFYLCASSIAGAGNEQFFGPGTRLTVL.

J is TRBJ1-1 and V is TRBV10-3, with D maybe TRBD1 (5 bases). The CDR3 loop spans 14 amino acids. Germline CDR1 reads ENHRY; CDR2 reads SYGVKD. Trimming pared 3 bases from V and 7 bases from J, leaving 15 bases between. CDR3 DNA sequence: TGTGCCATCAGTGATAACTCCGGGGGGTTTGAAGCTTTCTTT. Translated, it gives CAISDNSGGFEAFF.

The chain links TRBV10-3 to TRBJ2-3, with 8 bases that match TRBD2. This CDR3 contains 15 residues. CDR1 ENHRY and CDR2 SYGVKD come from the germline V gene. V trimming: 3 bases; J trimming: 0 bases; junction bases outside the gene matches: 2. Here the CDR3 reads CAISDWTSSTDTQYF. The CDR3 region has the DNA TGTGCCATCAGTGATTGGACTAGCAGCACAGATACGCAGTATTTT.

The sample holds a few counts of this clone. The rearrangement links TRBV13 to TRBJ1-4; D is uncertain. The germline V gene encodes CDR1 PRHDT and CDR2 FYEKMQ (reference sequence). V lost 1 base to trimming and J lost 4 bases, with 4 bases between them. The CDR3 covers 13 residues. DNA for the CDR3: TGTGCCAGCAGCTTAGACAGTAATGAAAAACTGTTTTTT. Encoded protein: CASSLDSNEKLFF.

The rearrangement joins TRBV28 to TRBJ1-5; D is undetermined. V was trimmed by 5 bases and J by 3 bases, leaving 5 bases between them. The CDR3 covers 12 residues. Germline CDR1 MDHEN, CDR2 SYDVKM. This chain's CDR3 is CASSVNNQPQHF. DNA of the CDR3: TGTGCCAGCAGTGTAAACAATCAGCCCCAGCATTTT. The variable domain in full, with the rest retrieved from reference TRBV28 and TRBJ1-5, is DVKVTQSSRYLVKRTGEKVFLECVQDMDHENMFWYRQDPGLGLRLIYFSYDVKMKEKGDIPEGYSVSREKKERFSLILESASTNQTSMYLCASSVNNQPQHFGDGTRLSIL.

The chain combines TRBV28 with TRBJ1-2, with 7 bases that match TRBD1. Germline V gene sequence: CDR1 MDHEN, CDR2 SYDVKM. The CDR3 has 13 amino acids. Germline trimming cut 10 bases from V and 3 bases from J; bases unmatched to any gene: 8. The CDR3 DNA reads as TGTGCCACATCACAGGGGCTTTACTATGGCTACACCTTC. It is translated as CATSQGLYYGYTF.

The chain recombines TRBV6-2 or TRBV6-3 with TRBJ2-7, with TRBD2 matching over 10 bases. The J segment lost 6 bases and the V segment lost 0 bases, leaving 11 bases of the junction unmatched. The CDR3 is 17 residues long. Looked up from germline, CDR1 is MNHEY and CDR2 is SVGEGT. CDR3 region: CASSYSISSGRFSEQYF. DNA for the CDR3: TGTGCCAGCAGTTACTCGATCTCTAGCGGGAGATTTAGCGAGCAGTACTTC.

This clone is a singleton in its sample. This chain connects TRBV18 to TRBJ1-3, with 10 bases lining up with TRBD1. Germline V gene lookup returns CDR1 KGHSH and CDR2 LQKENI. CDR3 length: 17 amino acids. With 4 bases clipped from V and 1 base from J, the junction kept 7 bases outside the gene matches. The CDR3 spells CASSRTRDRGSGNTIYF. The CDR3 region has the DNA TGTGCCAGCTCACGAACCCGGGACAGGGGTTCTGGAAACACCATATATTTT.

This clone was observed a few times. The gene calls are TRBV2 and TRBJ2-5; 7 bases match TRBD2. The germline V gene has CDR1 SNHLY and CDR2 FYNNEI. The CDR3 runs 13 residues. CDR3 sequence: CAGGERQQETQYF. DNA of the CDR3: TGTGCGGGGGGGGAAAGACAGCAAGAGACCCAGTACTTC.

This clone was found a few times. J is TRBJ1-5 and V is TRBV10-3; possibly TRBD1 for D (5 bases). Germline loops: CDR1 ENHRY, CDR2 SYGVKD. CDR3 length: 17 amino acids. V lost 0 bases and J lost 1, with 13 bases in between. In nucleotides, the CDR3 is TGTGCCATCAGTGAGTCGAGAGGGGCGGGGAGCAATCAGCCCCAGCATTTT. Residues: CAISESRGAGSNQPQHF.

Details on this clone: Sequence at one end of the junction differs from germline and may be a read error. The chain recombines TRBV4-1 with TRBJ2-5; 9 nucleotides line up with TRBD2. Looked up from germline, CDR1 is MGHRA and CDR2 is YSYEKL. CDR3 length: 16 amino acids. CDR3 nucleotide sequence: TGCGCCAGCAGCCCCCAAGCGGGAGGTGGTGAAGAGGCCCAGTACTTC. Its translation: CASSPQAGGGEEAQYF.

The V and J genes are TRBV20-1 and TRBJ2-3; no clear D. Per germline, CDR1 DFQATT and CDR2 SNEGSKA (reference sequence). The CDR3 is 14 residues long. The germline V and J ends were trimmed by 3 bases and 0 bases, with 10 bases remaining between them. This CDR3 reads CSASGATSTDTQYF. The DNA of the CDR3 is TGCAGTGCTAGTGGAGCGACCAGCACAGATACGCAGTATTTT.

This chain joins TRBV2 and TRBJ1-5; 8 nucleotides line up with TRBD1. CDR1 and CDR2 (germline): SNHLY, FYNNEI. With V trimmed by 6 bases and J by 5 bases, 9 bases remained unmatched. The CDR3 is made up of 15 amino acids. This CDR3 is CASSQGQGFYQPQHF. The CDR3 DNA sequence: TGTGCCAGCAGCCAAGGACAGGGTTTTTATCAGCCCCAGCATTTT. The entire variable domain, with the rest obtained from reference TRBV2 and TRBJ1-5, is as follows: EPEVTQTPSHQVTQMGQEVILRCVPISNHLYFYWYRQILGQKVEFLVSFYNNEISEKSEIFDDQFSVERPDGSNFTLKIRSTKLEDSAMYFCASSQGQGFYQPQHFGDGTRLSIL.

This clone has only one observation. The chain has TRBV30 and TRBJ2-2, with TRBD1 identical over 7 bases. V lost 4 bases and J lost 3; bases outside the gene matches: 8. The CDR3 runs 15 residues. Germline V gene sequence: CDR1 GTSNPN, CDR2 SVGIG (reference sequence). CDR3 sequence reads: CAWKKPGGYTGELFF. The CDR3 DNA is TGTGCCTGGAAGAAGCCAGGGGGATACACCGGGGAGCTGTTTTTT.

This clone was found once. The chain is built from TRBV6-2 or TRBV6-3 and TRBJ2-1; 12 bases align to TRBD2. The germline CDR1 and CDR2 sequences are MNHEY and SVGEGT. The J segment lost 5 bases and the V segment lost 0 bases, leaving 14 bases of the junction unmatched. The CDR3 sequence is 20 residues long. The DNA of the CDR3 is TGTGCCAGCAGTTACTCGATTGCACTAGCGGGAGGCCGCGGGGACAATGAGCAGTTCTTC. It codes for CASSYSIALAGGRGDNEQFF.

This clone came up once. This chain links TRBV12-5 with TRBJ1-1; D ambiguous. The CDR3 is 13 residues long. Germline CDR1 and CDR2: LGHNT and FRNRAP. The V end was cut by 1 base, the J end by 9 bases, with 12 bases between. DNA for the CDR3: TGTGCTAGTGGTTTGGGTATAGCTCCCCAAGCTTTCTTT. This codes for CASGLGIAPQAFF. The variable domain in full, with the rest retrieved from reference TRBV12-5 and TRBJ1-1, is DARVTQTPRHKVTEMGQEVTMRCQPILGHNTVFWYRQTMMQGLELLAYFRNRAPLDDSGMPKDRFSAEMPDATLATLKIQPSEPRDSAVYFCASGLGIAPQAFFGQGTRLTVV.

The V call is TRBV4-2, the J call TRBJ2-3; 9 bases agree with TRBD2. The V gene end was trimmed by 3 bases and the J gene end by 0 bases; junction bases not matched to a gene: 1. Looked up from germline, CDR1 is LGHNA and CDR2 is YNFKEQ. The CDR3 runs to 15 residues. The CDR3 DNA follows: TGTGCCAGCAGCCATAGCGGGGGTAGCACAGATACGCAGTATTTT. Its translation: CASSHSGGSTDTQYF.

This rearrangement joins TRBV13 to TRBJ2-2, with 11 bases lining up with TRBD2. The length of the CDR3 is 17 residues. Germline assignment: CDR1 PRHDT and CDR2 FYEKMQ (reference sequence). V lost 6 bases, J lost 1 base, and 7 bases stayed unmatched. CDR3 bases: TGTGCCAGCAGACACTTCCTAGCGGGAGGGAACACCGGGGAGCTGTTTTTT. The encoded protein is CASRHFLAGGNTGELFF.

This chain joins TRBV6-1 and TRBJ1-1; maybe TRBD1 (5 bases). Trimming took off 3 bases at V and 11 bases at J, with 7 bases between the two ends. CDR1 is MNHNS, CDR2 SASEGT, per germline. The CDR3 covers 10 residues. CDR3 nucleotide sequence: TGTGCCAGCAGTGACCGGGGGGCTTTCTTT. Translation gives CASSDRGAFF.

The V and J genes are TRBV7-6 and TRBJ2-1; 12 bases match TRBD2. Losses at the gene ends were 5 bases for V and 6 bases for J; bases not matched to a gene: 8. Germline-derived CDR1 and CDR2 are SGHVS and FNYEAQ. The CDR3 contains 16 residues. CDR3: CASSLKTSGSFNEQFF. The DNA of the CDR3 is TGTGCCAGCAGCCTTAAGACTAGCGGGAGTTTCAATGAGCAGTTCTTC.

This sequence joins TRBV28 and TRBJ1-5, with 7 bases aligning to TRBD1. Germline values: CDR1 MDHEN, CDR2 SYDVKM. This CDR3 region has 16 residues. V trimming: 6 bases; J trimming: 4 bases; junction bases outside the gene matches: 12. CDR3 DNA sequence: TGTGCCAGCAGACTGAGGGGGCGCCTAGGTAATCAGCCCCAGCATTTT. This translates into CASRLRGRLGNQPQHF.

The V call is TRBV7-9, the J call TRBJ1-4; tentatively, D is TRBD1 (5 bases). V was pared by 4 bases and J by 8 bases, with 20 bases between. The germline CDR1 and CDR2 sequences are SEHNR and FQNEAQ (reference sequence). The CDR3 runs to 16 residues. CDR3 in amino acids: CASSYPGGGPGEKLFF. The CDR3 region has the DNA TGTGCCAGCAGCTACCCCGGGGGGGGTCCCGGAGAAAAACTGTTTTTT.

V is TRBV4-1 and J is TRBJ1-1, with D possibly TRBD1 on 5 matching bases. Trimming removed 0 bases at V and 0 bases at J, with 8 bases between. Germline CDR1 is MGHRA and CDR2 is YSYEKL. The CDR3 is made up of 15 amino acids. The CDR3 loop reads CASSQEYRLNTEAFF. CDR3 in DNA: TGCGCCAGCAGCCAAGAGTACAGGCTGAACACTGAAGCTTTCTTT.